These T cell receptor beta chains were read from a single sample in a study of blood T cell repertoires in COVID-19. The data were produced by immunoSEQ multiplex PCR, yet TCRdb's version contains in-frame clones alone and is incomplete. Of approximately 150,000 clones listed, 87% were seen once; the top ten hold under 7.5%. Sequenced: peripheral blood. These receptors were obtained from an elderly man with acute or convalescent COVID-19. CDR3s include the opening cysteine and the closing phenylalanine or tryptophan. The order of the fields is D gene, clone size, V gene, J gene, CDR3 DNA, CDR3 protein. The D gene is left open where the match is weak. Only part of the rows carry a size: once, few, many, or a class if the clone is expanded.

NA,NA,TRBV5-1,TRBJ2-7,TGCGCCAGCAGCCCCAGGGGTCTTTCCTACGAGCAGTACTTC,CASSPRGLSYEQYF
TRBD1,NA,TRBV9,TRBJ1-4,TGTGCCAGCAGCGCCGGGACAGGGGCAGGGACTAATGAAAAACTGTTTTTT,CASSAGTGAGTNEKLFF
NA,NA,TRBV2,TRBJ1-4,TGTGCCAGCACTGTAGCCAGTGAAAAACTGTTTTTT,CASTVASEKLFF
TRBD1,NA,TRBV6-1,TRBJ2-3,TGTGCCAGCAGTGACCTAGGGGGCCCCACAGATACGCAGTATTTT,CASSDLGGPTDTQYF
TRBD2,few,TRBV5-4,TRBJ2-1,TGTGCCAGCAGCTTGGGCCTAGCGGGAGGGCCCCTCGGCGATGAGCAGTTCTTC,CASSLGLAGGPLGDEQFF
TRBD1,NA,TRBV30,TRBJ1-2,TGTGCCTGGAGTGTCAGGGGGCTTGTGAGTGGCGGCTACACCTTC,CAWSVRGLVSGGYTF
TRBD1,NA,TRBV6-5,TRBJ2-2,TGTGCCAGCGGGACAGGGTGGAACACCGGGGAGCTGTTTTTT,CASGTGWNTGELFF
NA,NA,TRBV6-1,TRBJ2-2,TGTGCCAGCAGTGATACAGGGACGGACACCGGGGAGCTGTTTTTT,CASSDTGTDTGELFF
TRBD2,NA,TRBV10-3,TRBJ2-1,TGTGCCATCAGCCTAGCGGGCTCCTACAATGAGCAGTTCTTC,CAISLAGSYNEQFF
NA,NA,TRBV29-1,TRBJ2-3,TGCAGCGTGATACAGGGTACAGATACGCAGTATTTT,CSVIQGTDTQYF
NA,NA,TRBV5-1,TRBJ1-2,TGCGCCAGCAGCTTGGTAGGGGTGAGCTATGGCTACACCTTC,CASSLVGVSYGYTF
TRBD1,NA,TRBV5-1,TRBJ2-2,TGCGCCAGCAGCTGGTGGGGACAGGTATCGAACACCGGGGAGCTGTTTTTT,CASSWWGQVSNTGELFF
TRBD2,NA,TRBV9,TRBJ2-2,TGTGCCAGCAGCGAGGGACTAGCGGGAGTTGACGGGGAGCTGTTTTTT,CASSEGLAGVDGELFF
NA,NA,TRBV12-3/TRBV12-4,TRBJ2-1,TGTGCCAGCAGCCGGGGAAATGAGCAGTTCTTC,CASSRGNEQFF
NA,NA,TRBV28,TRBJ2-7,TGTGCCAGCAGTTCCCTGGGGGGGGCGCACTACGAGCAGTACTTC,CASSSLGGAHYEQYF
NA,NA,TRBV27,TRBJ1-5,TGTGCCAGCAGTTTATTGCTGGGGGCTCAGCCCCAGCATTTT,CASSLLLGAQPQHF
TRBD1,once,TRBV19,TRBJ1-2,TGTGCCAGTAATCCGGGACAGGGGAACTATGGCTACACCTTC,CASNPGQGNYGYTF
NA,NA,TRBV6-5,TRBJ2-3,TGTGCCTCGAGGGCAGACGGTGGCCCAGATACGCAGTATTTT,CASRADGGPDTQYF
NA,NA,TRBV5-1,TRBJ2-6,TGCGCCAGCAGCTTGGATATAGGGAGCGGGGCCAACGTCCTGACTTTC,CASSLDIGSGANVLTF
TRBD2,once,TRBV5-1,TRBJ2-1,TGCGCCAGCAGCTTGGACGGTCTAGCGGTCGGCAATGAGCAGTTCTTC,CASSLDGLAVGNEQFF
TRBD2,once,TRBV7-9,TRBJ2-7,TGTGCCAGCAGCCTCGGACTAGCGGGAGCCTACGAGCAGTACTTC,CASSLGLAGAYEQYF
TRBD2,NA,TRBV5-1,TRBJ2-1,TGCGCCAGCAGCTCAGGACTAGCCCCAAATGAGCAGTTCTTC,CASSSGLAPNEQFF
TRBD1,NA,TRBV28,TRBJ1-2,TGTGCCAGCGGACAGGGGGCTAGCTATGGCTACACCTTC,CASGQGASYGYTF
TRBD1,NA,TRBV3-1/TRBV3-2,TRBJ1-2,TGTGCCAGCAGCCAAGGGACAGGGAACTATGGCTACACCTTC,CASSQGTGNYGYTF
TRBD1,NA,TRBV6-2/TRBV6-3,TRBJ1-4,TGTGCCAGCAGTTACTCGCCGGGACAGAGTCAGAGCACTAATGAAAAACTGTTTTTT,CASSYSPGQSQSTNEKLFF
TRBD1,NA,TRBV3-1/TRBV3-2,TRBJ2-7,TGTGCCAGCAGCCAAGGGACAGGATTAAAGCAGTACTTC,CASSQGTGLKQYF
NA,NA,TRBV18,TRBJ2-6,TGTGCCAGCTCACGCACAGGTGTCTCTGGGGCCAACGTCCTGACTTTC,CASSRTGVSGANVLTF
NA,NA,TRBV21-1,TRBJ1-2,TGTGCCAGCAGCAAACCGGGCGGGACAGGGGGATCTCCTGGCTACACCTTC,CASSKPGGTGGSPGYTF
TRBD1,NA,TRBV7-8,TRBJ1-5,TGTGCCAGCAGTCCAAGGTGGCAGGGGGCAGCTTCCGGTCAGCCCCAGCATTTT,CASSPRWQGAASGQPQHF
NA,NA,TRBV5-1,TRBJ1-2,TGCGCCAGCAGCCCATTCCTGGGGGGGGCTAACTATGGCTACACCTTC,CASSPFLGGANYGYTF
TRBD1,NA,TRBV27,TRBJ2-2,TGTGCCAGCAAACCGACAGGGTTGGGCACCGGGGAGCTGTTTTTT,CASKPTGLGTGELFF
TRBD2,NA,TRBV2,TRBJ2-1,TGTGCCAGCTACGACGCTAGCGGCTCCTACAATGAGCAGTTCTTC,CASYDASGSYNEQFF
NA,NA,TRBV19,TRBJ2-1,TGTGCCAGTAGTACCACCGAAGGGGTCAATGAGCAGTTCTTC,CASSTTEGVNEQFF
NA,NA,TRBV7-2,TRBJ2-5,TGTGCCAGCAGCTTAACAAACCAAGAGACCCAGTACTTC,CASSLTNQETQYF
TRBD2,NA,TRBV5-1,TRBJ2-5,TGCGCCAGCAGCCCGGGACTAGCGCGTCAAGAGACCCAGTACTTC,CASSPGLARQETQYF
TRBD1,NA,TRBV24-1,TRBJ1-4,TGTGCCACCAGTGATGCGGGACAGGGGAATGAAAAACTGTTTTTT,CATSDAGQGNEKLFF
NA,NA,TRBV28,TRBJ2-7,TGTGCCAGCAGTTCTTTCCGGAGATCCTACGAGCAGTACTTC,CASSSFRRSYEQYF
TRBD2,NA,TRBV6-5,TRBJ2-5,TGTGCCAGCAGTTACTCCCTAGCGGGAGGGTCGGGGACCCAGTACTTC,CASSYSLAGGSGTQYF
NA,NA,TRBV6-1,TRBJ1-5,TGTGCCAGCAGTGAAGCGCGGGGCTCGATGAGAGGGAATCAGCCCCAGCATTTT,CASSEARGSMRGNQPQHF